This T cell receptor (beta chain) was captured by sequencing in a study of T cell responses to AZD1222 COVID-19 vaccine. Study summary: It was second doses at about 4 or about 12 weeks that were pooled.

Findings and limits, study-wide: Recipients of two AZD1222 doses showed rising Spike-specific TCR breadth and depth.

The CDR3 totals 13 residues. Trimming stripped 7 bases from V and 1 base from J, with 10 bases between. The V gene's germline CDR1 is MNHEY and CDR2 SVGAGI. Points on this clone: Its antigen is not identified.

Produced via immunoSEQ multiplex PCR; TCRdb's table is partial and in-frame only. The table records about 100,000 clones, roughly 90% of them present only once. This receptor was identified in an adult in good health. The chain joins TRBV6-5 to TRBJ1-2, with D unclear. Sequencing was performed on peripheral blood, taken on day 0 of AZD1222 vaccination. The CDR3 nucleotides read TGTGCCAGCACAGTACAGAATAACTATGGCTACACCTTC. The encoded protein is CASTVQNNYGYTF.